The next 29 T cell receptor beta chains were all read from a single sample in a study of T cell repertoires in ileal Crohn's disease. Indicated time point: proximal margin of the surgical specimen (macroscopically non-inflamed). Only in-frame clones appear in the TCRdb table, and some are missing; sequencing was by immunoSEQ multiplex PCR. The sample carries approximately 3,000 clones, roughly 83% recorded once. Sequences were obtained from ileal tissue. Receptors originate from an adult with Crohn's disease.

By proportion, this clone is medium-sized (0.01 to 0.1%). The V gene is TRBV7-3, the J gene TRBJ2-1; 8 bases fit TRBD1. V was clipped by 5 bases and J by 8 bases; unmatched bases: 11. Germline V lookup: CDR1 SGHTA, CDR2 FQGTGA. This CDR3 region has 15 residues. This CDR3 reads CASSPRTGSKDEQFF. The CDR3 DNA follows: TGTGCCAGCAGCCCAAGGACAGGGTCTAAGGATGAGCAGTTCTTC.

The rearrangement joins TRBV6-5 to TRBJ1-1; 10 bases agree with TRBD1. V lost 6 bases, J lost 0 bases, and 1 base stayed unmatched. From germline, CDR1 is MNHEY and CDR2 SVGAGI. This CDR3 has 14 amino acids. CDR3 coding DNA: TGTGCCAGCAGGGACAGGGGGATGAACACTGAAGCTTTCTTT. This encodes CASRDRGMNTEAFF.

The chain joins TRBV5-1 to TRBJ2-7; D assignment may be TRBD1 or TRBD2 (5 bases each). Trimming left V 4 bases short and J 5 bases short, with 22 bases between. The CDR3 has 16 amino acids. Germline CDR1 and CDR2: SGHRS and YFSETQ. The CDR3 sequence: CASSPPVGDGFDEQYF. The CDR3 nucleotides read TGCGCCAGCAGCCCGCCAGTCGGGGACGGGTTCGACGAGCAGTACTTC. The variable domain in full, completed from reference TRBV5-1 and TRBJ2-7, reads KAGVTQTPRYLIKTRGQQVTLSCSPISGHRSVSWYQQTPGQGLQFLFEYFSETQRNKGNFPGRFSGRQFSNSRSEMNVSTLELGDSALYLCASSPPVGDGFDEQYFGPGTRLTVT.

The J gene is TRBJ2-5, the V gene TRBV5-4, with D perhaps matching TRBD1 (6 bases). The germline gives CDR1 SGHNT, CDR2 YYREEE (reference sequence). The CDR3 consists of 14 residues. V lost 1 base to trimming and J lost 4 bases, with 11 bases between them. CDR3 sequence reads: CASSLTGTLETQYF. The CDR3 bases are TGTGCCAGCAGCTTGACAGGGACGTTAGAGACCCAGTACTTC.

The chain carries TRBV13 and TRBJ1-2; D call uncertain. The germline V and J ends were trimmed by 2 bases and 4 bases, with 17 bases remaining between them. Germline lookup yields CDR1 PRHDT and CDR2 FYEKMQ (reference sequence). CDR3 size: 16 residues. The CDR3 sequence is CASSLKPHTLSYGYTF. The CDR3 DNA is TGTGCCAGCAGCTTAAAGCCTCACACGCTTTCCTATGGCTACACCTTC. Full variable domain (outside the CDR3, taken from reference TRBV13 and TRBJ1-2): AAGVIQSPRHLIKEKRETATLKCYPIPRHDTVYWYQQGPGQDPQFLISFYEKMQSDKGSIPDRFSAQQFSDYHSELNMSSLELGDSALYFCASSLKPHTLSYGYTFGSGTRLTVV.

The CDR3 DNA follows: TGCGCCAGCAGCCCGGACTCGTCTAGCACAGATACGCAGTATTTT. Its protein product is CASSPDSSSTDTQYF. The V gene is TRBV5-1, the J gene TRBJ2-3; the D gene is possibly TRBD2 (5 bases). CDR1 is SGHRS and CDR2 is YFSETQ in the germline V gene. The CDR3 loop spans 15 amino acids. Trimming removed 4 bases from V and 0 bases from J, with 12 bases in between.

The chain combines TRBV13 with TRBJ2-3; the D gene is possibly TRBD2 (6 bases). Trimming left V 0 bases short and J 0 bases short, with 19 bases between. This CDR3 comprises 19 residues. CDR1 PRHDT and CDR2 FYEKMQ come from the germline V gene (reference sequence). Here the CDR3 DNA reads TGTGCCAGCAGCTTAGGGCCCCCTCACTCTGCGGGGAGCACAGATACGCAGTATTTT. Translating it yields CASSLGPPHSAGSTDTQYF. The whole variable domain, filled in from reference TRBV13 and TRBJ2-3, reads AAGVIQSPRHLIKEKRETATLKCYPIPRHDTVYWYQQGPGQDPQFLISFYEKMQSDKGSIPDRFSAQQFSDYHSELNMSSLELGDSALYFCASSLGPPHSAGSTDTQYFGPGTRLTVL.

This clone was detected once. The J gene is TRBJ2-7, the V gene TRBV6-5; either TRBD1 or TRBD2 may fit D (5 bases each). Germline CDR1 and CDR2: MNHEY and SVGAGI. The CDR3 is 14 amino acids. V shed 3 bases and J shed 2 bases, with 11 bases lying between them. The CDR3 nucleotides are TGTGCCAGCAGTTATGGCAGGGAGACCTACGAGCAGTACTTC. Its translation is CASSYGRETYEQYF.

This chain joins TRBV6-1 and TRBJ1-1; TRBD1 is a possible D gene (5 bases). CDR1 and CDR2 from the germline V gene are MNHNS and SASEGT. The CDR3 is 13 amino acids. V lost 4 bases, J lost 4 bases, and 10 bases lay in between. The CDR3 here is CASSASGGTEAFF. The CDR3 nucleotides read TGTGCCAGCAGTGCCTCTGGGGGCACTGAAGCTTTCTTT.

The J gene is TRBJ2-5, the V gene TRBV5-4, with TRBD2 matching over 8 bases. CDR3 length equals 17 residues. With 4 bases clipped from V and 5 bases from J, the junction kept 16 bases outside the gene matches. Germline lookup yields CDR1 SGHNT and CDR2 YYREEE (reference sequence). This CDR3 is CASSPPGGGTSMETQYF. The CDR3 nucleotides are TGTGCCAGCAGCCCCCCTGGAGGTGGGACTAGTATGGAGACCCAGTACTTC.

The V gene is TRBV25-1, the J gene TRBJ2-7; tentatively, D is TRBD2 (6 bases). Germline lookup yields CDR1 MGHDK and CDR2 SYGVNS. This CDR3 contains 13 residues. V was pared by 4 bases and J by 5 bases, with 12 bases between. The CDR3 protein is CASSARGLDEQYF. The CDR3 coding sequence is TGTGCCAGCAGTGCTCGGGGGTTGGACGAGCAGTACTTC.

V is TRBV5-1 and J is TRBJ1-6; D is unresolved. This CDR3 region has 13 residues. From germline, CDR1 is SGHRS and CDR2 YFSETQ. The V end was cut by 3 bases, the J end by 5 bases, with 6 bases between. The CDR3 DNA reads TGCGCCAGCAGCTCCCAGGATAATTCACCCCTCCACTTT. Its protein is CASSSQDNSPLHF. The full variable domain, completed using reference TRBV5-1 and TRBJ1-6, is KAGVTQTPRYLIKTRGQQVTLSCSPISGHRSVSWYQQTPGQGLQFLFEYFSETQRNKGNFPGRFSGRQFSNSRSEMNVSTLELGDSALYLCASSSQDNSPLHFGNGTRLTVT.

This chain uses TRBV25-1 with TRBJ1-1; no clear D gene. CDR3 length: 15 residues. CDR1 is MGHDK, CDR2 SYGVNS, per germline. Deletions cut 7 bases from V and 2 bases from J, with 17 bases between. The CDR3 spells CASTIVTPLNTEAFF. DNA for the CDR3: TGTGCCAGCACGATAGTAACACCTTTAAACACTGAAGCTTTCTTT.

This chain joins TRBV14 and TRBJ2-5; no firm D call. CDR1 and CDR2 from the germline V gene are SGHDN and FVKESK. V gave up 0 bases and J gave up 2 bases, with 13 bases separating them. The CDR3 covers 16 residues. The CDR3 region is CASSQEVQRKQETQYF. Written as DNA, the CDR3 is TGTGCCAGCAGCCAAGAAGTGCAGCGCAAACAAGAGACCCAGTACTTC.

The chain recombines TRBV21-1 with TRBJ1-1; TRBD1, the table's D call, lacks a check against the DNA. TRBV21-1 is tagged as a pseudogene. The CDR3 runs 15 residues. The CDR3 reads CASSKVRQGDTEAFF. The CDR3 nucleotides are TGTGCCAGCAGCAAAGTGAGGCAGGGTGACACTGAAGCTTTCTTT.

The gene calls are TRBV7-2 and TRBJ2-7; TRBD2 aligns across 9 bases. The CDR3 totals 15 residues. Trimming cost V 1 base and J 3 bases; bases outside gene matches: 4. Germline assignment: CDR1 SGHTA and CDR2 FQGNSA. The CDR3 reads CASSLEGSGGYEQYF. Written as DNA, the CDR3 is TGTGCCAGCAGCTTAGAGGGTAGCGGGGGCTACGAGCAGTACTTC. The full variable domain, rest sourced from reference TRBV7-2 and TRBJ2-7, is GAGVSQSPSNKVTEKGKDVELRCDPISGHTALYWYRQSLGQGLEFLIYFQGNSAPDKSGLPSDRFSAERTGGSVSTLTIQRTQQEDSAVYLCASSLEGSGGYEQYFGPGTRLTVT.

The rearrangement joins TRBV28 to TRBJ2-4, with D possibly TRBD2 on 7 matching bases. The CDR3 loop spans 14 amino acids. CDR1 MDHEN and CDR2 SYDVKM come from the germline V gene. Trimming left V 2 bases short and J 7 bases short, with 12 bases between. The CDR3 DNA follows: TGTGCCAGCAGTTTAGCGGGGGCTCGGAACATTCAGTACTTC. This gives the protein CASSLAGARNIQYF.

This clone turned up a few times. The V and J genes are TRBV2 and TRBJ1-1; 8 bases are shared with TRBD1. This CDR3 contains 13 residues. V lost 6 bases and J lost 5; bases outside the gene matches: 5. Germline V gene lookup returns CDR1 SNHLY and CDR2 FYNNEI. CDR3 protein: CASRMGQETEAFF. CDR3 DNA: TGTGCCAGCAGGATGGGACAGGAGACTGAAGCTTTCTTT.

V and J are TRBV7-9 and TRBJ2-5; 11 nucleotides agree with TRBD1. J was trimmed by 3 bases and V by 5 bases; bases with no gene match: 8. In germline, CDR1 is SEHNR, CDR2 FQNEAQ (reference sequence). The CDR3 is 16 amino acids. The chain's CDR3 is CASSPSGTGGKETQYF. The CDR3 coding sequence is TGTGCCAGCAGCCCATCCGGGACAGGGGGTAAAGAGACCCAGTACTTC.

The chain is built from TRBV28 and TRBJ2-3; tentatively, D is TRBD2 (6 bases). Between the trimmed V and J ends, which lost 6 bases and 4 bases, there was a span of 11 bases. The germline V gene has CDR1 MDHEN and CDR2 SYDVKM. The CDR3 has 13 residues. The CDR3 DNA is TGTGCCAGCAGGCGGGGTGTCTCAGATACGCAGTATTTT. Encoded protein: CASRRGVSDTQYF.

This clone is a singleton in its sample. The chain uses TRBV19 and TRBJ1-2, with D possibly being TRBD1 (5 bases). V gave up 5 bases and J gave up 4 bases, with 23 bases separating them. The CDR3 runs 17 residues. The germline gives CDR1 LNHDA, CDR2 SQIVND (reference sequence). The DNA of the CDR3 is TGTGCCAGTAGTCCAGTTGCCGGCAGGGATTTTGGCTATGGCTACACCTTC. This translates into CASSPVAGRDFGYGYTF.

This clone has only a few counts. V is TRBV7-9 and J is TRBJ1-3; tentative D call: TRBD1 (5 bases). With 1 base removed from V and 8 bases from J, the gap between germline ends came to 12 bases. Germline V gives CDR1 SEHNR, CDR2 FQNEAQ (reference sequence). The CDR3 totals 14 residues. CDR3 nucleotides: TGTGCCAGCAGCTTAGACTCAGGGTGGGACACCATATATTTT. This sequence encodes CASSLDSGWDTIYF.

The chain recombines TRBV5-1 with TRBJ1-3, with a weak D call TRBD1 (6 bases). The CDR3 contains 14 residues. In germline, CDR1 is SGHRS, CDR2 YFSETQ. Trimming pared 3 bases from V and 2 bases from J, leaving 9 bases between. In nucleotides, the CDR3 is TGCGCCAGCAGCTCAGGGGCAACTGGAAACACCATATATTTT. It yields the protein CASSSGATGNTIYF.

The rearrangement uses TRBV30 and TRBJ1-5; possible D gene TRBD1, 6 bases. CDR1 is GTSNPN, CDR2 SVGIG, per germline (reference sequence). Deletions cut 0 bases from V and 7 bases from J, with 10 bases between. The CDR3 totals 13 residues. The CDR3 reads CAWSVDGGQPQHF. The CDR3, as DNA: TGTGCCTGGAGTGTAGATGGGGGCCAGCCCCAGCATTTT.

The V gene is TRBV7-9, the J gene TRBJ2-5, with D possibly matching TRBD2 (6 bases). The CDR3 covers 14 residues. Trimming removed 1 base from V and 5 bases from J, with 11 bases in between. CDR1 is SEHNR and CDR2 is FQNEAQ in the germline V gene (reference sequence). CDR3 amino acids: CASSLVGGLETQYF. The CDR3 DNA sequence: TGTGCCAGCAGCTTAGTTGGAGGGTTGGAGACCCAGTACTTC.

The chain is built from TRBV29-1 and TRBJ1-3; D is unclear. CDR3 size: 11 residues. Germline values: CDR1 SQVTM, CDR2 ANQGSEA. V shed 6 bases and J shed 6 bases, with 9 bases lying between them. CDR3 amino acids: CSVLLANTIYF. CDR3 nucleotides: TGCAGCGTCCTTCTGGCAAACACCATATATTTT.

The table lists this clone with a count of one. J is TRBJ1-2 and V is TRBV7-8, with no clear D. Trimming shortened V by 8 bases and J by 2 bases, and 15 bases separated the two germline ends. The CDR3 is 14 residues long. The germline V gene encodes CDR1 SGHVS and CDR2 FQNEAQ. This chain's CDR3 is CASSVGSANYGYTF. CDR3 nucleotide sequence: TGTGCCAGCTCCGTCGGTTCAGCGAACTATGGCTACACCTTC.

This chain uses TRBV19 with TRBJ2-7; D possibly corresponds to TRBD2 (6 bases). V was clipped by 3 bases and J by 0 bases, with 12 bases between them. The CDR3 sequence is 15 residues long. CDR1 is LNHDA, CDR2 SQIVND, per germline (reference sequence). The CDR3 here is CASSIKGGASYEQYF. CDR3 nucleotide sequence: TGTGCCAGTAGTATCAAGGGCGGGGCCTCCTACGAGCAGTACTTC. Filled out from reference TRBV19 and TRBJ2-7, the complete variable domain reads DGGITQSPKYLFRKEGQNVTLSCEQNLNHDAMYWYRQDPGQGLRLIYYSQIVNDFQKGDIAEGYSVSREKKESFPLTVTSAQKNPTAFYLCASSIKGGASYEQYFGPGTRLTVT.

The chain has TRBV11-2 and TRBJ2-5, with D maybe TRBD1 (6 bases). CDR3 length: 14 amino acids. Trimming stripped 5 bases from V and 2 bases from J, with 12 bases between. Germline V lookup: CDR1 SGHAT, CDR2 FQNNGV. CDR3 bases: TGTGCCAGCAGCGTCGACAGGTTTCAAGAGACCCAGTACTTC. Translated: CASSVDRFQETQYF.